The 9 T cell receptor beta chains reported below all come from one sample, sequenced in a study of cytomegalovirus exposure and HLA in healthy donors. The PCR ran on 60 Vbeta and 13 Jbeta primers. TCRdb's table, derived via immunoSEQ multiplex PCR, lists solely in-frame clones and lacks some. This sample has about 160,000 clones, with 81% found just once. What was sequenced was PBMCs. All receptors derive from a man aged 50 to 59 in good health and CMV-seropositive.

The chain recombines TRBV6-1 with TRBJ2-3, with 7 positions matching TRBD2. CDR3 length: 12 residues. Germline V gives CDR1 MNHNS, CDR2 SASEGT. The V and J ends lost 10 bases and 6 bases, in that order; junction bases with no gene match: 7. The CDR3 reads CATTSEGDTQYF. In DNA, the CDR3 is TGTGCCACCACTAGCGAGGGGGATACGCAGTATTTT.

The chain recombines TRBV18 with TRBJ1-1; the match to TRBD1 covers 7 bases. The germline V gene has CDR1 KGHSH and CDR2 LQKENI. The CDR3 totals 13 residues. J was trimmed by 8 bases and V by 6 bases; bases with no gene match: 9. CDR3 region: CASSPGAGGEAFF. The CDR3 coding sequence is TGTGCCAGCTCCCCAGGGGCAGGGGGGGAAGCTTTCTTT.

This clone was picked up one time. At one of its ends the junction is not consistent with the germline gene, which may arise from a read error. The chain couples TRBV11-3 to TRBJ2-2; 9 nucleotides match TRBD2. The CDR3 runs to 17 residues. Germline lookup yields CDR1 SGHNT and CDR2 YENEEA. CDR3 protein: CASSLGSGRRNAGELFF. The CDR3 DNA is TGTGCCAGCAGCTTGGGAAGCGGGAGGAGGAACGCCGGGGAGCTGTTTTTT.

The genes are TRBV5-6 and TRBJ2-1; the match to TRBD1 covers 9 bases. CDR1 and CDR2 from the germline V gene are SGHDT and YYEEEE. The CDR3 has 17 amino acids. The V and J ends lost 1 base and 12 bases, in that order; junction bases with no gene match: 17. CDR3 loop: CASSLYGMGQGVPGQFF. The CDR3 bases are TGTGCCAGCAGCTTGTACGGGATGGGACAGGGCGTCCCGGGGCAGTTCTTC.

This sequence joins TRBV6-5 and TRBJ2-1; 11 nucleotides agree with TRBD2. From germline, CDR1 is MNHEY and CDR2 SVGAGI. Losses at the gene ends were 0 bases for V and 12 bases for J; bases not matched to a gene: 10. CDR3 size: 16 residues. For the CDR3, the DNA is TGTGCCAGCAGTTACTCGACTAGCGGGGCGTACAGTACGCAGTTCTTC. Translated, it gives CASSYSTSGAYSTQFF.

The table lists this clone with a count of one. V usage is TRBV6-5 and J usage is TRBJ1-1, with TRBD1 matching over 9 bases. The CDR3 sequence is 15 residues long. With 7 bases clipped from V and 3 bases from J, the junction kept 9 bases outside the gene matches. The germline CDR1 and CDR2 sequences are MNHEY and SVGAGI. CDR3 bases: TGTGCCAGCACCCCCCGAGGGACAGGGTACACTGAAGCTTTCTTT. Translating gives CASTPRGTGYTEAFF.

This chain uses TRBV11-2 with TRBJ1-1, with no clear D. Germline CDR1 reads SGHAT; CDR2 reads FQNNGV. The CDR3 is made up of 16 amino acids. The ends were cut back, 5 bases at V and 7 bases at J, with 23 bases in the middle. CDR3 sequence: CASSPPGNPPFGEAFF. The CDR3 bases are TGTGCCAGCAGCCCCCCGGGGAACCCCCCTTTTGGTGAAGCTTTCTTT.

V is TRBV7-2 and J is TRBJ2-6; D possibly corresponds to TRBD2 (5 bases). CDR1 and CDR2 (germline): SGHTA, FQGNSA. The CDR3 is made up of 17 amino acids. The ends were cut back, 5 bases at V and 2 bases at J, with 16 bases in the middle. CDR3 region: CASSHLMRLTGANVLTF. The DNA of the CDR3 is TGTGCCAGCAGCCACTTAATGAGACTAACTGGGGCCAACGTCCTGACTTTC.

Regarding this clone: At one of its ends the junction is not consistent with the germline gene, which may arise from a read error. The rearrangement joins TRBV28 to TRBJ1-2; tentative D call: TRBD1 (5 bases). The CDR3 sequence is 14 residues long. The V gene's germline CDR1 is MDHEN and CDR2 SYDVKM. DNA of the CDR3: TGTGCCAGCAGTTTTGGTCAGGGCCACTATGGCTACGCCTTC. Translating gives CASSFGQGHYGYAF.